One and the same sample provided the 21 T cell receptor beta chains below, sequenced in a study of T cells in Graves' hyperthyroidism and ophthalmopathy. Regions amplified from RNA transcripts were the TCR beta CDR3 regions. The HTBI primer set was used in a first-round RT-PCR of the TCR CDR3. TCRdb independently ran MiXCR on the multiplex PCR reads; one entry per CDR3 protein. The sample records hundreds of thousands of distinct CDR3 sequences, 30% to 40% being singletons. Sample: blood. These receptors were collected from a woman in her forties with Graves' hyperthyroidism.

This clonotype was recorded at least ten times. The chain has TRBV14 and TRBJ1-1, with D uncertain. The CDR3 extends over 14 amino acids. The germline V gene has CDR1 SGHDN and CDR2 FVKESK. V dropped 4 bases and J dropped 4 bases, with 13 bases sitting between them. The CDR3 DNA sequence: TGTGCCAGCAGCCCCGCCCCATGGTCCACTGAAGCTTTCTTT. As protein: CASSPAPWSTEAFF.

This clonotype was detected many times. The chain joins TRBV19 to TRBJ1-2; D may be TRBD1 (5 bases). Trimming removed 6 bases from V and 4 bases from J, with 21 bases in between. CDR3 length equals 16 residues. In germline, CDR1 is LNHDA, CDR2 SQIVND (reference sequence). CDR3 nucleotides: TGTGCCAGTAGCCCCGGGGAGGGACTAAACTTCTATGGCTACACCTTC. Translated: CASSPGEGLNFYGYTF.

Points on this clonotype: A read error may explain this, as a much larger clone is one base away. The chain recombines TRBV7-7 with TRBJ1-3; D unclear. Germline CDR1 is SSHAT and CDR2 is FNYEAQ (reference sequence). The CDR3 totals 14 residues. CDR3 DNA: TGTGCCAGCAGTGCTGGCAGCTCTGGAGACACCATATATTTT. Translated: CASSAGSSGDTIYF. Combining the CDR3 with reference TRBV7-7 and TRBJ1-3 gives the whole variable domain GAGVSQSPRYKVTKRGQDVTLRCDPISSHATLYWYQQALGQGPEFLTYFNYEAQPDKSGLPSDRFSAERPEGSISTLTIQRTEQRDSAMYRCASSAGSSGDTIYFGEGSWLTVV.

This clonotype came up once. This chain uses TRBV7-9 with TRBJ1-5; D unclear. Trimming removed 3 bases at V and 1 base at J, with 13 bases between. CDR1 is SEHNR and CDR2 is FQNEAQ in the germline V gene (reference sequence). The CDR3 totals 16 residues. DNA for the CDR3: TGTGCCAGCAGCTTGTCCCCAGGTAGCAGCAATCAGCCCCAGCATTTT. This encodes CASSLSPGSSNQPQHF.

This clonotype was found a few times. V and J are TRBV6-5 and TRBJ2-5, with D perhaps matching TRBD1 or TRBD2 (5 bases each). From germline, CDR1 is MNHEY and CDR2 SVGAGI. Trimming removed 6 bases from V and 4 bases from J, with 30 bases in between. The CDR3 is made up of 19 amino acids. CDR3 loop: CASRASWIGTEFDAETQYF. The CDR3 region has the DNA TGTGCCAGCAGAGCCTCCTGGATTGGGACGGAATTTGATGCAGAGACCCAGTACTTC.

CDR3 sequence reads: CASSLIPGDGNTIYF. DNA of the CDR3: TGTGCCAGCAGCTTAATTCCAGGGGACGGAAACACCATATATTTT. The chain links TRBV7-2 to TRBJ1-3, with D possibly matching TRBD1 (6 bases). Trimming removed 2 bases from V and 4 bases from J, with 12 bases in between. This CDR3 region has 15 residues. From germline, CDR1 is SGHTA and CDR2 FQGNSA.

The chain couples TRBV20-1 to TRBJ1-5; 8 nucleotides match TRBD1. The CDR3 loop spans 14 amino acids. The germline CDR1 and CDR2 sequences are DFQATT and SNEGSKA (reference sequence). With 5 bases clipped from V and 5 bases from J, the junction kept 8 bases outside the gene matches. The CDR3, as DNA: TGCAGTGCTCGCTCGTCAGGGGGCGATCAGCCCCAGCATTTT. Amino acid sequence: CSARSSGGDQPQHF.

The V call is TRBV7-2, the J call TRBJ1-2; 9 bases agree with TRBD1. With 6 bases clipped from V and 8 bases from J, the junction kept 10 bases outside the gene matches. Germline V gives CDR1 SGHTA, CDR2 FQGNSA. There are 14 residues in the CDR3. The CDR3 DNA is TGTGCCAGCAGTTACTCATTACAGGGGGCCGGCTACACCTTC. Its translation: CASSYSLQGAGYTF.

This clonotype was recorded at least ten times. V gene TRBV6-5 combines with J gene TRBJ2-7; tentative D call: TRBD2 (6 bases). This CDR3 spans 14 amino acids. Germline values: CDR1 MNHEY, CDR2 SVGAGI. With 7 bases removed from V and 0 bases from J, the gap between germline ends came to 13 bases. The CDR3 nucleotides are TGTGCCAGCAAGCCGGGACTTAGCTCCTACGAGCAGTACTTC. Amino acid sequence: CASKPGLSSYEQYF.

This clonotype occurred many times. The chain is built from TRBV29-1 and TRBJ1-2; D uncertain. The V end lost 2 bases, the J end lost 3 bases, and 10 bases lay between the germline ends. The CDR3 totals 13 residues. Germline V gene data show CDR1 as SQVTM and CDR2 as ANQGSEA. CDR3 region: CSVESVEYYGYTF. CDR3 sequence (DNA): TGCAGCGTTGAATCGGTAGAATACTATGGCTACACCTTC.

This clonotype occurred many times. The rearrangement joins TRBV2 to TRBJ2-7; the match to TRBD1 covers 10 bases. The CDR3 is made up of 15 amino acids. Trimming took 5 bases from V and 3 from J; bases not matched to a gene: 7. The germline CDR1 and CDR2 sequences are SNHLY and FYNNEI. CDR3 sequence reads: CASSPLRTGGYEQYF. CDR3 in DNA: TGTGCCAGCAGTCCCCTCAGGACAGGGGGCTACGAGCAGTACTTC.

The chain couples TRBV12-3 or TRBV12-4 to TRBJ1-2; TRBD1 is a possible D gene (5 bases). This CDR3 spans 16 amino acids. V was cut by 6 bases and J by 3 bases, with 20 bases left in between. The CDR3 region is CASSYPRGLADYGYTF. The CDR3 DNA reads TGTGCCAGCAGCTACCCAAGGGGACTAGCTGACTATGGCTACACCTTC.

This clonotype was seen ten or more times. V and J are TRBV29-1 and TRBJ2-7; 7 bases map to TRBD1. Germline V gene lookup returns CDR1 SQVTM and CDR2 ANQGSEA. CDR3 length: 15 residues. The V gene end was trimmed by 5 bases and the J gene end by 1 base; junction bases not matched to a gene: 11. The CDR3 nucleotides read TGCAGCGTTTATTACCGGGACAGCGAATCCTACGAGCAGTACTTC. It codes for CSVYYRDSESYEQYF.

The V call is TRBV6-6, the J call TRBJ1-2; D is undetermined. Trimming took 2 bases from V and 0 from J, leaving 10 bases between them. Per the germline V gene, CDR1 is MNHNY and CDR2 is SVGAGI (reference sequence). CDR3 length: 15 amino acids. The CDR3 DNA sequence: TGTGCCAGCAGTTACGCCAGGAGAGCTAACTATGGCTACACCTTC. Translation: CASSYARRANYGYTF.

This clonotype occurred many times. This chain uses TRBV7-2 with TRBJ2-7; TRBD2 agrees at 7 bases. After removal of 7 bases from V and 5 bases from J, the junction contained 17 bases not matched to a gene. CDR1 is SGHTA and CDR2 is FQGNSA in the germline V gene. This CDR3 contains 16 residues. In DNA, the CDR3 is TGTGCCAGCACCAAGACATTAGGGGAGGGCCGGCACGAGCAGTACTTC. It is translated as CASTKTLGEGRHEQYF.

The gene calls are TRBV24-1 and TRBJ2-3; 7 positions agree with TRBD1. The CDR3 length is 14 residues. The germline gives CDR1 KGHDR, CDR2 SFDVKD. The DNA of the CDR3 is TGTGCTAGCCAACAGGGGCCCGACACAGATACGCAGTATTTT. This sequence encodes CASQQGPDTDTQYF.

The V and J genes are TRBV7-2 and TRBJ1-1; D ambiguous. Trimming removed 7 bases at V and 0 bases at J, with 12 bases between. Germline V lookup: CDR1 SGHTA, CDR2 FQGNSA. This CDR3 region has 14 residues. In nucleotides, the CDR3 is TGTGCCAGCACCACCCCCCCTATGAACACTGAAGCTTTCTTT. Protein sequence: CASTTPPMNTEAFF.

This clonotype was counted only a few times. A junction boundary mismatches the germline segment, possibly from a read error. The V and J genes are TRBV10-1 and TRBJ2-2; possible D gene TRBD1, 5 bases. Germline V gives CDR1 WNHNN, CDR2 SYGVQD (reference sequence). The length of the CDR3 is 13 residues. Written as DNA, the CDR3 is TGCGCCAGCAGTATGGTGGACACCAGGGAGCTGTTTTTT. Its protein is CASSMVDTRELFF.

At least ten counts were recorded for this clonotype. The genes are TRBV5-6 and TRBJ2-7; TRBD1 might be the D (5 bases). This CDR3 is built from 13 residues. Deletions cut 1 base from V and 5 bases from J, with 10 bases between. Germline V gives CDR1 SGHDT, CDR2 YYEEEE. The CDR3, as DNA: TGTGCCAGCAGCTTGTCCCAGGGCGACGAGCAGTACTTC. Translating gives CASSLSQGDEQYF.

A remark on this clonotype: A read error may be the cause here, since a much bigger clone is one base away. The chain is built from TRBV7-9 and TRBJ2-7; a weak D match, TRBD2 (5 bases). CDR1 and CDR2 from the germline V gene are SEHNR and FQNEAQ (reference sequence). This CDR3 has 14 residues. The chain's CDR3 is CASSPVRRGYEQCF. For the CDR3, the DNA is TGTGCCAGCAGCCCCGTCCGACGGGGTTACGAGCAGTGCTTC.

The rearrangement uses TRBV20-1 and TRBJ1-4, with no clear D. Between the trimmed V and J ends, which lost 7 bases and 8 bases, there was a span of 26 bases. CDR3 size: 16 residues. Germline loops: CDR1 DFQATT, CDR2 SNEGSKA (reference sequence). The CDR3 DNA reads TGCAGTGTTATAGTCCCTACCCTATCGGCCCGCGAAAAACTGTTTTTT. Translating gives CSVIVPTLSAREKLFF.